This T cell receptor beta chain originates from a study of cytomegalovirus exposure and HLA in healthy donors. With 60 Vbeta and 13 Jbeta primers, the PCR was carried out. Here immunoSEQ multiplex PCR was the method, and the copy in TCRdb shows in-frame clones only, minus some. This sample has some 200,000 clones; 80% occur once, and the top ten carry 0.6% to 0.7%. About this clone: Its antigen is not known.

After removal of 3 bases from V and 8 bases from J, the junction contained 5 bases not matched to a gene. This CDR3 has 15 residues. Per the germline V gene, CDR1 is SGHKS and CDR2 is YYEKEE (reference sequence). Overall study results and limits: The classifier reportedly diagnosed cytomegalovirus status with high specificity and sensitivity. An analysis was carried out at a later point. It showed that HLA-associated TCR beta chains were more clonally expanded than equally common non-associated chains.

The receptor was isolated from a boy aged 5-17 years in good health and CMV-seronegative. The J gene is TRBJ1-4, the V gene TRBV5-5, with 12 bases identical to TRBD1. The sample consisted of PBMCs. CDR3 residues: CASSWDRGQGEKLFF. In DNA form, the CDR3 reads TGTGCCAGCAGCTGGGACAGGGGGCAGGGGGAAAAACTGTTTTTT.